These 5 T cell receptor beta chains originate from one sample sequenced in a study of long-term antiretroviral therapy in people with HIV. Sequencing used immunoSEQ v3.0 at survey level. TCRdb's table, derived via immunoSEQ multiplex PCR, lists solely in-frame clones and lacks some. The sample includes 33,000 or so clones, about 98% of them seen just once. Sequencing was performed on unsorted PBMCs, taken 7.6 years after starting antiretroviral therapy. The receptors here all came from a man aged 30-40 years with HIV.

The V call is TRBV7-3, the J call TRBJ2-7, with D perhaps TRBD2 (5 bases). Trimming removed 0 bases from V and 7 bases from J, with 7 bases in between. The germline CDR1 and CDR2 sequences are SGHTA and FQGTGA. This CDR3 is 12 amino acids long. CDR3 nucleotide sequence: TGTGCCAGCAGCTTAACTTCGGGGGAGCAGTACTTC. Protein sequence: CASSLTSGEQYF.

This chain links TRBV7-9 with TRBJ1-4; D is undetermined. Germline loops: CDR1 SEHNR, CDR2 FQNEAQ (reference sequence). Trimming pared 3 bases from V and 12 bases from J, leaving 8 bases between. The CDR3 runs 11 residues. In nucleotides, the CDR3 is TGTGCCAGCAGCTTCCGGGAGGAACTGTTTTTT. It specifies CASSFREELFF.

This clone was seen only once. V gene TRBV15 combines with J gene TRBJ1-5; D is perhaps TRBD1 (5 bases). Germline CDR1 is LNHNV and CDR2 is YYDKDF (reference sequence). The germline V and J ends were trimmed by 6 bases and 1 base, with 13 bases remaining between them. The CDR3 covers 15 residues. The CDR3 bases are TGTGCCACCAGTAGCGGGGGAGAGAGCAATCAGCCCCAGCATTTT. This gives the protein CATSSGGESNQPQHF.

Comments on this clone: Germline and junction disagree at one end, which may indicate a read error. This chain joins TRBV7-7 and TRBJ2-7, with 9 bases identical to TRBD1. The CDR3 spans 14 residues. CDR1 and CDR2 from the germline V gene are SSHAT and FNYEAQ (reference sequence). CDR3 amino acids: CASSPGQGPHEQYF. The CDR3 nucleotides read TGTGCTAGCAGCCCGGGACAGGGCCCCCACGAGCAGTACTTC.

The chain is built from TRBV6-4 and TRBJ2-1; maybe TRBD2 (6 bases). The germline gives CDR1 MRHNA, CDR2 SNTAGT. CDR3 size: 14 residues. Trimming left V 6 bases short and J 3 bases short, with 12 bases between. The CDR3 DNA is TGTGCCAGCAGCGGGAGAAGTAACTACAATGAGCAGTTCTTC. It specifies CASSGRSNYNEQFF.